This T cell receptor (beta chain) was sequenced during a study of CD8+ T cells in alopecia areata (dated by TCRdb to the late 2010s). With regard to the full study: The treated patients, all with moderate-to-severe alopecia areata, were enrolled in an open-label pilot trial of oral tofacitinib given at 5 to 10 mg twice daily. TCRbeta CDR3 regions were amplified by immunoSEQ multiplex PCR using 35 Vbeta forward and 13 Jbeta reverse primers. On the human side, TCRbeta sequencing was run on scalp tissue and on sorted CD4+ and CD8+ peripheral blood T cells from healthy controls and from alopecia areata patients with either patchy or totalis/universalis disease. Tofacitinib was administered for 6 to 18 months, and 6 months of follow-up off drug were then conducted to assess delayed response and recurrence. Tofacitinib-treated patients had biopsies at baseline and at 4 and 24 weeks of treatment, with a later scalp biopsy in several patients. Clonality in the scalp was compared among normal scalp (n=4), patchy alopecia areata scalp (n=8), and alopecia totalis/universalis scalp (n=8). RNA came from the PAXgene miRNA kit for fixed scalp, the miRNeasy kit for PBMCs, and the RNeasy kit for mouse skin. For the treated patients, the SALT score, which quantifies what percentage of scalp surface area is affected, served as the measure of disease severity. To study T cell clonal expansion in alopecia areata, the researchers applied high-throughput TCRbeta sequencing to both the C3H/HeJ mouse model and human patients. Findings and caveats that apply to the study as a whole: Scalp TCR repertoire analysis is complicated because resident alphabeta T cells in normal human skin are also sequenced, whereas mouse skin is dominated by gammadelta T cells. Lesional scalp, especially in alopecia totalis/universalis, showed higher clonality and more expanded CD8+ clones than normal scalp, suggesting antigenic drive. Because the treated cohort was small and had only one nonresponder, larger studies are needed to examine links between baseline CD8+ expansion and response. With tofacitinib, both scalp clonality and the number of expanded CD8+ clones among the top 100 scalp clones went down significantly. Shared TCR sequences between patients were less evident than in mice, which may be partly attributable to HLA diversity in the patient population. Many expanded lesional clones persisted in scalp and blood during tofacitinib treatment, which may partly explain relapse after stopping treatment.

For CDR1 and CDR2, the germline V gene lists MGHRA and YSYEKL. Taken from cysteine to phenylalanine, the CDR3 has 15 residues. Only the CDR3 DNA stays, 45 bases, in frame from base 1. Trimming at the junction amounts to 0 bases on V and 2 bases on J, and the germline ends lie 10 bases apart. This clone was counted a few times. Its specific antigen is unknown. Base qualities are missing; no much larger clone stands one base away. The time point tag for this specimen amounts to: less than 25 weeks on oral tofacitinib. Read against the paper, the sample's treatment or condition label means: oral pan-JAK inhibitor, 5-10 mg twice daily. Lesional scalp punch biopsies and peripheral blood were collected from alopecia areata patients. PBMCs were isolated by density centrifugation and stained for CD3, CD4 and CD8, after which CD4+ and CD8+ T cells were sorted on a FACSAria. Library construction relied on the immunoSEQ multiplex PCR assay. To provide template for TCR sequencing, every sample had RNA extracted and reverse transcribed into cDNA. SuperScript III was used to make first-strand cDNA, primed with a 2:1 mix of oligo-dT and random hexamers. A synthetic immune receptor repertoire was used to measure amplification bias, and any remaining bias was corrected computationally. Under the source paper's analysis protocol: After raw reads were preprocessed to remove errors, the CDR3 was defined following IMGT conventions as running from the conserved cysteine to phenylalanine. To get clonality, Shannon entropy was normalized by log2 of the number of productive unique TCRs and the result was subtracted from 1. CD4 or CD8 identity of scalp clones was inferred by cross-referencing scalp TCRbeta sequences with sorted blood CD4 and CD8 repertoires. As stored in TCRdb, this immuneACCESS dataset retains in-frame rearrangements with V and J assigned. A fraction of the clones does not appear; measured against another copy, unresolved V genes explain less than half of the discrepancy, and the remainder lacks a known reason. V and J calls and clone size follow that table, whereas D and trimming were derived from the DNA. This sample has approximately 280,000 clones in its table, and more than 45% of those were observed once. In total, the top ten clones hold approximately 2% of the sample.

This clonotype was sampled from a human donor with alopecia areata. Recombination linked TRBV4-1 to TRBJ2-5; TRBD1 is perhaps the D gene, given 5 matching bases. The specimen comprised CD4+ T cells sorted from blood, sampled at week 24, from a patient treated with tofacitinib. The nucleotide sequence is given as TGCGCCAGCAGCCAAGACGACAGATTACAAGAGACCCAGTACTTC. It codes for CASSQDDRLQETQYF.